This T cell receptor beta chain emerged from a study of beta chain features in type 1 diabetes. All of the isolated RNA was reverse transcribed, so expressed TCRB transcripts were sequenced. The table came from immunoSEQ multiplex PCR; TCRdb's copy has only in-frame clones and leaves some out. The table has 500,000 to 850,000 clones, 11% to 15% seen once. The V segment lost 6 bases and the J segment 2 bases; nucleotides outside the gene matches: 8. The germline CDR1 and CDR2 sequences are SQVTM and ANQGSEA. CDR3 length: 15 amino acids. Of note for this clone: The antigen is not known.

Study-wide findings and caveats: Diminished insertions and augmented deletions at VDJ junctions characterized type 1 diabetes patients. The study found moderately but significantly shorter TCRB CDR3s in all four CD4+ subsets of Type 1 diabetes patients.

The material sequenced was naive CD4+ T cells from blood. The chain employs TRBV29-1 and TRBJ2-3; 10 bases fit TRBD1. The TCR comes from a man between 18 and 29 years old with type 1 diabetes. The CDR3 sequence is CSVQRTGGNTDTQYF. The CDR3 coding sequence is TGCAGCGTCCAAAGGACAGGGGGGAACACAGATACGCAGTATTTT.